This T cell receptor (beta chain) stems from a study of cytomegalovirus exposure and HLA in healthy donors. Primers included in the PCR were 60 Vbeta and 13 Jbeta primers. This table comes from immunoSEQ multiplex PCR, and its TCRdb copy is limited to in-frame clones, with some not included. The sample has 130,000 or so clones; 84% are singletons. This CDR3 has 10 amino acids. The V and J ends lost 4 bases and 3 bases respectively, with 4 bases between them. CDR1 and CDR2 (germline): SQVTM, ANQGSEA. The sample comprised PBMCs. The chain links TRBV29-1 to TRBJ2-7, with unresolved D. This receptor was identified in a woman younger than 30 in good health and CMV-seropositive. CDR3 in DNA: TGCAGCGTTGGCGACTACGAGCAGTACTTC. Translation gives CSVGDYEQYF.